This T cell receptor (beta chain) comes out of a study of blood T cell repertoires in COVID-19. Study background: Material from acute and convalescent COVID-19 was sourced from the United States, Italy and Spain. PBMCs, B-cell-depleted T cells, or T cells provided the cDNA or gDNA that made up the material.

Germline assignment: CDR1 SGHAT and CDR2 FQDESV (reference sequence). There are 15 residues in the CDR3. J gave up 5 bases and V 2 bases, and 7 bases lay outside the gene matches. This clone was counted once. Per the study methods: The assay estimated nucleated cells by amplifying reference gene primers. TCRdb's copy holds only in-frame clones and misses some; the assay was immunoSEQ multiplex PCR. That table furnishes V, J and clone size, whereas the DNA furnished D and trimming. The sample holds roughly 410,000 clones, around 90% seen once. The receptor was isolated from a man aged 40-49 years with acute or convalescent COVID-19. The sample was peripheral blood. The rearrangement joins TRBV11-1 to TRBJ2-3; TRBD2 aligns across 7 bases. This CDR3 is CASSLLGTIGDTQYF. The DNA of the CDR3 is TGTGCCAGCAGCTTACTTGGGACTATCGGAGATACGCAGTATTTT.